This T cell receptor beta chain derives from a study of blood T cells in healthy people across ages. This clonotype was detected a few times. Germline is not matched at one junction end, which may reflect a read error. The use of a sample-barcoded 5' primer and a J-beta primer mix characterized a second PCR of about 6 to 12 cycles. TCRdb itself ran the 5' RACE reads through MiXCR, one entry per CDR3 protein. Of just under 750,000 distinct CDR3 sequences in the sample, around a fifth were seen once. From germline, CDR1 is MDHEN and CDR2 SYDVKM. The CDR3 is 15 residues long. Sample: blood. The receptor was isolated from a man between 65 and 85 years old in good health. V gene TRBV28 combines with J gene TRBJ1-3, with a weak D call TRBD1 (5 bases). The CDR3 here is CASSFKKAGGNTIYF. The CDR3 DNA follows: TGTGCCAGCAGTTTTAAAAAAGCGGGGGGAAACACCATATACTTT.